Following are 14 T cell receptor beta chains from one sample sequenced in a study of T cells in tuberculosis. The time point: new active TB diagnosis, blood taken before or within 7 days of starting treatment. Repertoires were generated with immunoSEQ multiplex PCR, while TCRdb's copy carries only in-frame clones and drops some. Of approximately 40,000 clones in the sample, around 94% are singletons; the top ten hold more than 4%. This specimen was PBMCs, taken at tuberculosis diagnosis. These receptors all come from an adult with tuberculosis.

The chain couples TRBV10-2 to TRBJ2-1; D may be TRBD1 (6 bases). The CDR3 consists of 12 residues. Germline CDR1 reads WSHSY; CDR2 reads SAAADI. V gave up 9 bases and J gave up 5 bases, with 11 bases separating them. In DNA, the CDR3 is TGCGCCAGTAAAGACAGGAACAATGAGCAGTTCTTC. Residues: CASKDRNNEQFF.

The rearrangement uses TRBV7-8 and TRBJ1-4, with 9 bases aligning to TRBD1. The CDR3 is 17 amino acids. Germline V gene lookup returns CDR1 SGHVS and CDR2 FQNEAQ. The ends lost 6 bases at V and 3 bases at J; junction bases unmatched: 11. The CDR3 protein is CASRSYTGGTSNEKLFF. The CDR3 DNA follows: TGTGCCAGCAGGTCTTACACAGGGGGCACTTCTAATGAAAAACTGTTTTTT. Combining the CDR3 with reference TRBV7-8 and TRBJ1-4 gives the whole variable domain GAGVSQSPRYKVAKRGQDVALRCDPISGHVSLFWYQQALGQGPEFLTYFQNEAQLDKSGLPSDRFFAERPEGSVSTLKIQRTQQEDSAVYLCASRSYTGGTSNEKLFFGSGTQLSVL.

This chain uses TRBV7-9 with TRBJ2-3; D ambiguous. In germline, CDR1 is SEHNR, CDR2 FQNEAQ (reference sequence). V gave up 6 bases and J gave up 8 bases, with 18 bases separating them. The CDR3 covers 14 residues. CDR3 bases: TGTGCCAGCAGTCACCCCCTTTTGCAGGTTACGCAGTATTTT. It encodes CASSHPLLQVTQYF.

The chain employs TRBV11-2 and TRBJ2-2, with 8 bases that match TRBD2. This CDR3 has 16 amino acids. Trimming removed 8 bases from V and 4 bases from J; junction bases left unmatched: 12. Germline assignment: CDR1 SGHAT and CDR2 FQNNGV. The CDR3 DNA sequence: TGTGCCAGCCTCTCGGGCGGCGGGGGGCCCACCGGGGAGCTGTTTTTT. It translates to CASLSGGGGPTGELFF.

The rearrangement joins TRBV29-1 to TRBJ2-5, with D possibly TRBD2 on 6 matching bases. The ends were cut back, 4 bases at V and 0 bases at J, with 12 bases in the middle. The CDR3 has 14 residues. Germline CDR1 and CDR2: SQVTM and ANQGSEA. Here the CDR3 DNA reads TGCAGCGTTGCCGGGGGTACCTACCAAGAGACCCAGTACTTC. It is translated as CSVAGGTYQETQYF. The complete variable domain, with remaining parts taken from reference TRBV29-1 and TRBJ2-5, reads SAVISQKPSRDICQRGTSLTIQCQVDSQVTMMFWYRQQPGQSLTLIATANQGSEATYESGFVIDKFPISRPNLTFSTLTVSNMSPEDSSIYLCSVAGGTYQETQYFGPGTRLLVL.

The V call is TRBV27, the J call TRBJ2-7; 11 bases align to TRBD2. Germline-derived CDR1 and CDR2 are MNHEY and SMNVEV (reference sequence). CDR3 length: 17 residues. V gave up 6 bases and J gave up 4 bases; unmatched junction bases: 14. This CDR3 is CASSLGLAGGPRYEQYF. The CDR3 DNA follows: TGTGCCAGCAGCCTAGGGCTAGCGGGGGGACCCCGGTACGAGCAGTACTTC.

The chain links TRBV19 to TRBJ2-3, with no clear D. The CDR3 has 14 amino acids. Germline V lookup: CDR1 LNHDA, CDR2 SQIVND (reference sequence). The V end lost 10 bases, the J end lost 2 bases, and 16 bases lay between the germline ends. For the CDR3, the DNA is TGTGCCACCAGTTCATTCCCCAACACAGATACGCAGTATTTT. Translation gives CATSSFPNTDTQYF.

The V gene is TRBV19, the J gene TRBJ1-6; D gene unclear. V shed 3 bases and J shed 7 bases, with 16 bases lying between them. This CDR3 has 16 residues. In germline, CDR1 is LNHDA, CDR2 SQIVND (reference sequence). For the CDR3, the DNA is TGTGCCAGTAGTATCGGTACAGCTACTCTAAATTCACCCCTCCACTTT. Residues: CASSIGTATLNSPLHF.

V gene TRBV6-5 combines with J gene TRBJ2-5; TRBD2 matches 10 bases. Germline V gives CDR1 MNHEY, CDR2 SVGAGI. The CDR3 covers 16 residues. The V gene end was trimmed by 2 bases and the J gene end by 5 bases; junction bases not matched to a gene: 8. This CDR3 is CASSYRSGGVRETQYF. CDR3 in DNA: TGTGCCAGCAGTTACAGGAGCGGGGGGGTAAGGGAGACCCAGTACTTC.

The chain recombines TRBV6-6 with TRBJ1-3; TRBD1 is a possible D gene (5 bases). Trimming stripped 2 bases from V and 2 bases from J, with 7 bases between. Germline V gene data show CDR1 as MNHNY and CDR2 as SVGAGI (reference sequence). The CDR3 has 14 amino acids. Written as DNA, the CDR3 is TGTGCCAGCAGTTACAGGGGAACTGGAAACACCATATATTTT. The encoded protein is CASSYRGTGNTIYF.

This clone was seen a single time. V is TRBV9 and J is TRBJ2-3; D is unresolved. The CDR3 spans 16 residues. V was clipped by 6 bases and J by 8 bases, with 25 bases between them. CDR1 is SGDLS and CDR2 is YYNGEE in the germline V gene. CDR3: CASTDPPLEGTGTQYF. The DNA for the CDR3 is TGTGCCAGCACCGACCCCCCGCTAGAAGGTACCGGTACGCAGTATTTT.

V and J are TRBV5-1 and TRBJ1-6; 7 nucleotides line up with TRBD1. This CDR3 is built from 15 residues. The germline gives CDR1 SGHRS, CDR2 YFSETQ. Losses at the gene ends were 4 bases for V and 6 bases for J; bases not matched to a gene: 7. This chain's CDR3 is CASSPEGASNSPLHF. CDR3 coding DNA: TGCGCCAGCAGCCCAGAGGGGGCAAGTAATTCACCCCTCCACTTT.

V usage is TRBV25-1 and J usage is TRBJ2-1; 8 bases are a match to TRBD1. Germline CDR1 reads MGHDK; CDR2 reads SYGVNS. The V and J ends lost 4 bases and 4 bases, in that order; junction bases with no gene match: 6. The CDR3 extends over 15 amino acids. The CDR3 sequence: CASSAQGAQYNEQFF. Here the CDR3 DNA reads TGTGCCAGCAGTGCCCAGGGGGCGCAGTACAATGAGCAGTTCTTC.

The chain joins TRBV2 to TRBJ2-2; 7 bases are a match to TRBD1. The trim removed 5 bases at V and 6 bases at J, leaving 6 bases unmatched. Germline V gene sequence: CDR1 SNHLY, CDR2 FYNNEI. The CDR3 has 14 amino acids. For the CDR3, the DNA is TGTGCCAGCAGTCAGAACAGGGGTGCCGGGGAGCTGTTTTTT. Translated, it gives CASSQNRGAGELFF. Drawing the rest from reference TRBV2 and TRBJ2-2, the complete variable domain is EPEVTQTPSHQVTQMGQEVILRCVPISNHLYFYWYRQILGQKVEFLVSFYNNEISEKSEIFDDQFSVERPDGSNFTLKIRSTKLEDSAMYFCASSQNRGAGELFFGEGSRLTVL.